This T cell receptor (beta chain) was documented in a study of OX40 agonist ivuxolimab in advanced cancers. Germline CDR1 and CDR2: SNHLY and FYNNEI. The CDR3 consists of 15 residues. The ends were cut back, 6 bases at V and 0 bases at J, with 12 bases in the middle. Profiling relied on immunoSEQ multiplex PCR, and the TCRdb table lists in-frame clones only, not all of them. The sample records 65,000 to 75,000 clones, more than 70% being singletons. The receptor was derived from an adult with an advanced solid tumor such as melanoma, head and neck, liver or kidney cancer. Sequenced material: CD4+ or CD8+ T cells sorted from blood, taken in a trial of the OX40 agonist ivuxolimab. This sequence joins TRBV2 and TRBJ1-3; D unclear. CDR3: CASSLGSGSGNTIYF. Written as DNA, the CDR3 is TGTGCCAGCAGCCTAGGATCCGGCTCTGGAAACACCATATATTTT.